This paragraph covers one T cell receptor (beta chain) sequence. Its antigen is unknown. CDR1 and CDR2 (germline): DFQATT, SNEGSKA (reference sequence). The CDR3 covers 14 residues. V lost 1 base to trimming and J lost 3 bases, with 13 bases between them. The sample belongs to a study of blood T cells in healthy people across ages. Study outcomes and limitations: Both higher diversity and more naive CD4+ cells marked long-lived donors when set against aged donors.

Alongside a J-beta primer mix, a sample-barcoded 5' primer served in a second PCR lasting roughly 7 to 12 cycles. TCRdb reprocessed the 5' RACE reads with MiXCR, giving one entry per CDR3 protein. The table includes hundreds of thousands of distinct CDR3 sequences, about 62% detected once. V gene TRBV20-1 combines with J gene TRBJ2-7; possibly TRBD1 for D (5 bases). The specimen was blood. The clonotype originates from a young man in good health. Here the CDR3 reads CSARGDWTLYEQYF. CDR3 sequence (DNA): TGCAGTGCTAGAGGTGACTGGACACTCTACGAGCAGTACTTC.